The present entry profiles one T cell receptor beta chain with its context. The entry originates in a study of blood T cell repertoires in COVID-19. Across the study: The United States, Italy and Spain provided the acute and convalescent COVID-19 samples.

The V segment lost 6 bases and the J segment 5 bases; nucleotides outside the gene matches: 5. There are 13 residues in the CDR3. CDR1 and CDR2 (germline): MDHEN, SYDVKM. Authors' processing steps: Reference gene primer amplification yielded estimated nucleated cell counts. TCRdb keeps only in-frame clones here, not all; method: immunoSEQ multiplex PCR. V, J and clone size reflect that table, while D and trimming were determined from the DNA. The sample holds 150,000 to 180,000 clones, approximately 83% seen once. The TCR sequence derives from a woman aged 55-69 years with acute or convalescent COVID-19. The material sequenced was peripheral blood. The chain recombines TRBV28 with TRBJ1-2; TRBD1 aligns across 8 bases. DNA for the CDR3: TGTGCCAGCAGCGGACAGGGACTATATGGCTACACCTTC. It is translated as CASSGQGLYGYTF.